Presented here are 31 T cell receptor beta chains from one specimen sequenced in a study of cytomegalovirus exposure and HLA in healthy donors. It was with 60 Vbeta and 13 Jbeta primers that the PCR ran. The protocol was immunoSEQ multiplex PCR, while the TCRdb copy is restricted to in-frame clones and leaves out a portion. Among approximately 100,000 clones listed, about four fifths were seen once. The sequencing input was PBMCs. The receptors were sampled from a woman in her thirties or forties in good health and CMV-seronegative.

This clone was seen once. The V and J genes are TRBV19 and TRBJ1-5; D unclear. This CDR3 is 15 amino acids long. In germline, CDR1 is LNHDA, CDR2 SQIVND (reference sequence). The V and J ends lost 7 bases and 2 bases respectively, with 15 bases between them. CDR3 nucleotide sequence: TGTGCCAGTAAGGTATCTGCAGCGGGCAATCAGCCCCAGCATTTT. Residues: CASKVSAAGNQPQHF.

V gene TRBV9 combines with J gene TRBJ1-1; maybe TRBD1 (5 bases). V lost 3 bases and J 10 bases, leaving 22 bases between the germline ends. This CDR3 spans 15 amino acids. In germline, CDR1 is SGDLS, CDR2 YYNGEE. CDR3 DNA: TGTGCCAGCAGCGAGACCCCGGGAGGGACTGATTCAGCTTTCTTT. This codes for CASSETPGGTDSAFF.

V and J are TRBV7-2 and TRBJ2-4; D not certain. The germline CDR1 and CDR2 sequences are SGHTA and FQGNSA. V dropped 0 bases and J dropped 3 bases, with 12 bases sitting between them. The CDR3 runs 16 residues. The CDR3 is CASSLASAVSKNIQYF. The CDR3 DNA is TGTGCCAGCAGCTTAGCTAGTGCGGTCAGCAAAAACATTCAGTACTTC.

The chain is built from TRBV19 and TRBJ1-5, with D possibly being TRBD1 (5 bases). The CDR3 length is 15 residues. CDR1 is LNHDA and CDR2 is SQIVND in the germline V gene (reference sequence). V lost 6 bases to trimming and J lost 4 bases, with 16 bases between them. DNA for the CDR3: TGTGCCAGTAGCCGGTTCACAGGTCCTAATCAGCCCCAGCATTTT. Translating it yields CASSRFTGPNQPQHF.

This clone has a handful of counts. CDR3 nucleotide sequence: TGCGCCAGCAGCCAAGATACCGTCCAGGGGAACTACGAGCAGTACTTC. Translation: CASSQDTVQGNYEQYF. The V call is TRBV4-1, the J call TRBJ2-7; maybe TRBD1 (6 bases). The germline V and J ends were trimmed by 0 bases and 3 bases, with 15 bases remaining between them. Germline lookup yields CDR1 MGHRA and CDR2 YSYEKL. The CDR3 runs 16 residues.

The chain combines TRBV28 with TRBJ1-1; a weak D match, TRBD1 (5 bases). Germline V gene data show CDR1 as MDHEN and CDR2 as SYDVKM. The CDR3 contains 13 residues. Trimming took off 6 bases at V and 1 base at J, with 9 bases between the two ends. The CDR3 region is CASRETANTEAFF. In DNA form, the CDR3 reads TGTGCCAGCAGGGAGACAGCGAACACTGAAGCTTTCTTT.

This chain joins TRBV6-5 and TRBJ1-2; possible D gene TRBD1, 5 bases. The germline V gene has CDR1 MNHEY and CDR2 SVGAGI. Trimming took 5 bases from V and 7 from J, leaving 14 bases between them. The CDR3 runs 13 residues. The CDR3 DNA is TGTGCCAGCAGTACTGGGGCGGCTAGTGGCTACACCTTC. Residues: CASSTGAASGYTF.

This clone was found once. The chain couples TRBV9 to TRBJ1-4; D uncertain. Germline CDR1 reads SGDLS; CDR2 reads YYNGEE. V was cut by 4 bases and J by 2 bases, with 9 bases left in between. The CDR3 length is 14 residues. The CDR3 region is CASSPLRTNEKLFF. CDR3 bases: TGTGCCAGCAGCCCCCTTCGGACTAATGAAAAACTGTTTTTT.

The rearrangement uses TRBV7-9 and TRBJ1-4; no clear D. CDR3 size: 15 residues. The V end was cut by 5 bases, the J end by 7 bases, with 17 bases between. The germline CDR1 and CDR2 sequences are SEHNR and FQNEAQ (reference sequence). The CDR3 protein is CASSGRTLMGEKLFF. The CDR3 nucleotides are TGTGCCAGCAGCGGGAGGACTTTAATGGGTGAAAAACTGTTTTTT.

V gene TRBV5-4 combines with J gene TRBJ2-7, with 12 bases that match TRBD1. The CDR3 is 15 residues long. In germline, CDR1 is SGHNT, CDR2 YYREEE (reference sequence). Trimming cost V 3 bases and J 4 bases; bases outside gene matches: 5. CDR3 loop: CASSSGTGGPYEQYF. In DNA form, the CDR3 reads TGTGCCAGCAGCTCCGGGACAGGGGGCCCTTACGAGCAGTACTTC. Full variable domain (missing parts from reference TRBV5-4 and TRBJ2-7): ETGVTQSPTHLIKTRGQQVTLRCSSQSGHNTVSWYQQALGQGPQFIFQYYREEENGRGNFPPRFSGLQFPNYSSELNVNALELDDSALYLCASSSGTGGPYEQYFGPGTRLTVT.

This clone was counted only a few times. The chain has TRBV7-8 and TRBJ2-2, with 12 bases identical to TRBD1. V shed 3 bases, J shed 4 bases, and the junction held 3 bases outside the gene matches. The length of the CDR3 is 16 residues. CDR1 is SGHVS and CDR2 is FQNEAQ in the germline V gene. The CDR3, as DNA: TGTGCCAGCAGCTTGGGACAGGGGGCGCCCACCGGGGAGCTGTTTTTT. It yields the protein CASSLGQGAPTGELFF.

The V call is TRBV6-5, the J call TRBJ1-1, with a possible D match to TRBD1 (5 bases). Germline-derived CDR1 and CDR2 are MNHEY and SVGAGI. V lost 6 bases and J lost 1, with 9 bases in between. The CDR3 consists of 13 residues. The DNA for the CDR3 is TGTGCCAGCAGCTCCGACAGGAACACTGAAGCTTTCTTT. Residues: CASSSDRNTEAFF.

The CDR3 sequence is CASSQREEQYF. Written as DNA, the CDR3 is TGTGCCAGCTCACAACGTGAGGAGCAGTACTTC. This chain links TRBV18 with TRBJ2-7; the D is unclear. Germline V gene lookup returns CDR1 KGHSH and CDR2 LQKENI. The ends were cut back, 4 bases at V and 7 bases at J, with 8 bases in the middle. The CDR3 is 11 residues long.

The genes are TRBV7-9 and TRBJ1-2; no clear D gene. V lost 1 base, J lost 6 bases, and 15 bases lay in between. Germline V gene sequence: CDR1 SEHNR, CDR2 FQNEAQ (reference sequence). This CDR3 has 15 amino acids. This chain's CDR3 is CASSLVEQTPNGYTF. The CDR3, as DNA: TGTGCCAGCAGCTTAGTGGAGCAGACCCCGAATGGCTACACCTTC. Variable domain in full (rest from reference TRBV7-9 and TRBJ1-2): DTGVSQNPRHKITKRGQNVTFRCDPISEHNRLYWYRQTLGQGPEFLTYFQNEAQLEKSRLLSDRFSAERPKGSFSTLEIQRTEQGDSAMYLCASSLVEQTPNGYTFGSGTRLTVV.

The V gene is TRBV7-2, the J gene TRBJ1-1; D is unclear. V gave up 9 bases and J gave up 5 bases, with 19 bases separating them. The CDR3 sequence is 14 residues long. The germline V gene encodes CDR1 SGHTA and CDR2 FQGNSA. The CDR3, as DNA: TGTGCCAGTAAGACTAGCCCCTTCGGGACTGAAGCTTTCTTT. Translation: CASKTSPFGTEAFF.

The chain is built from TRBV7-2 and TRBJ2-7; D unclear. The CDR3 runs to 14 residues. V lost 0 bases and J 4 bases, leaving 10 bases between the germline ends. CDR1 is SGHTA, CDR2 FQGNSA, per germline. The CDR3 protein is CASSLAFGVYEQYF. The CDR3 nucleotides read TGTGCCAGCAGCTTAGCGTTTGGAGTATACGAGCAGTACTTC.

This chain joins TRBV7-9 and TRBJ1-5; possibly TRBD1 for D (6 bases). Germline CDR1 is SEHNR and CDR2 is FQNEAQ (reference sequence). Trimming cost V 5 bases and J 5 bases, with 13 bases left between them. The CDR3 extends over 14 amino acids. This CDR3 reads CASSPRTVDQPQHF. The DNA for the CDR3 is TGTGCCAGCAGCCCCCGGACAGTCGATCAGCCCCAGCATTTT. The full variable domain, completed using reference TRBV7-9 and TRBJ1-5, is DTGVSQNPRHKITKRGQNVTFRCDPISEHNRLYWYRQTLGQGPEFLTYFQNEAQLEKSRLLSDRFSAERPKGSFSTLEIQRTEQGDSAMYLCASSPRTVDQPQHFGDGTRLSIL.

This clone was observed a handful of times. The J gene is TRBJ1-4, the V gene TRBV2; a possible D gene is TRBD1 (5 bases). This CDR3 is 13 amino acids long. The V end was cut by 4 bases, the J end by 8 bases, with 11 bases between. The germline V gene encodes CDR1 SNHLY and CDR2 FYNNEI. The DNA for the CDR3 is TGTGCCAGCAGTGGACAGTCAGGCGAAAAACTGTTTTTT. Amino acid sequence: CASSGQSGEKLFF.

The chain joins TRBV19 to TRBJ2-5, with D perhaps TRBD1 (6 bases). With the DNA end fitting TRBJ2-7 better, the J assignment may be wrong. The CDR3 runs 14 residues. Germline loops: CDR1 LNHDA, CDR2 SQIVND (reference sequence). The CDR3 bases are TGTGCCAGTAGTATAGTTACAGGGAACTACGAGCAGTACTTC. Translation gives CASSIVTGNYEQYF.

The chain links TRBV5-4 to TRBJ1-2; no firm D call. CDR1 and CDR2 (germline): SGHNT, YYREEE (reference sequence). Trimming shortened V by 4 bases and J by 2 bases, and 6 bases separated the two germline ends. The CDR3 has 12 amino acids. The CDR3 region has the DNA TGTGCCAGCAGCCCGGGGAACTATGGCTACACCTTC. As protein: CASSPGNYGYTF.

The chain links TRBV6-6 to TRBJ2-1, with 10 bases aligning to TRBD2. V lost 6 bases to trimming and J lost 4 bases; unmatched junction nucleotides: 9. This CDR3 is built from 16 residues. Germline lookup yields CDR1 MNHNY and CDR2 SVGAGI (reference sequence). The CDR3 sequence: CASSPRASGGYNEQFF. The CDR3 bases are TGTGCCAGCAGCCCCCGGGCTAGCGGGGGATACAATGAGCAGTTCTTC.

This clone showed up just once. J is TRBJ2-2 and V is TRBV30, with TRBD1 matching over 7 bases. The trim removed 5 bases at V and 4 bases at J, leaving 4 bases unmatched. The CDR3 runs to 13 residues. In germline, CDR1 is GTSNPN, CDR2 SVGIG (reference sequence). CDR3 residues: CAWEGAFTGELFF. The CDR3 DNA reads TGTGCCTGGGAGGGGGCGTTCACCGGGGAGCTGTTTTTT.

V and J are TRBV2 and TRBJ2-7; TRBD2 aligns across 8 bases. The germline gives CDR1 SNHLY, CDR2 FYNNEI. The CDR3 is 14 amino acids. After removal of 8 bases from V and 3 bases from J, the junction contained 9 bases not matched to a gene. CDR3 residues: CASLGLVNHYEQYF. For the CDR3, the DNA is TGTGCCAGCCTGGGACTAGTAAACCACTACGAGCAGTACTTC.

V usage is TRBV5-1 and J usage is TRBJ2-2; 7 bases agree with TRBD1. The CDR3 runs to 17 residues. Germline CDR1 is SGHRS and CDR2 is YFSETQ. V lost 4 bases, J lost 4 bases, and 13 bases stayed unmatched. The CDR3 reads CASSLTTGVGGTGELFF. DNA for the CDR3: TGCGCCAGCAGCCTTACAACAGGGGTCGGCGGCACCGGGGAGCTGTTTTTT.

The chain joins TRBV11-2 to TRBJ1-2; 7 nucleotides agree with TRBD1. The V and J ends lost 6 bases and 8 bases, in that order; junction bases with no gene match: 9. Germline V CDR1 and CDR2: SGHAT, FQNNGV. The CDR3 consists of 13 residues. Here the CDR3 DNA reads TGTGCCAGCAGGACAGGGCTGGGAGGAGGCTACACCTTC. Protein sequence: CASRTGLGGGYTF.

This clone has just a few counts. For the CDR3, the DNA is TGTGCCAGCTCCCTCGCGGCTTCGGGGGGGGCCAACGTCCTGACTTTC. It is translated as CASSLAASGGANVLTF. The chain is built from TRBV7-3 and TRBJ2-6, with a possible D match to TRBD2 (5 bases). The CDR3 is made up of 16 amino acids. The V end lost 8 bases, the J end lost 4 bases, and 18 bases lay between the germline ends. Germline CDR1 and CDR2: SGHTA and FQGTGA.

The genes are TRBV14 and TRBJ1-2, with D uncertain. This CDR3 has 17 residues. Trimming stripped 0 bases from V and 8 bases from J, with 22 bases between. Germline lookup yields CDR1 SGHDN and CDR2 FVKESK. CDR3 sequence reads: CASSQDPAGINTLGYTF. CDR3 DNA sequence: TGTGCCAGCAGCCAAGATCCCGCCGGGATAAACACGTTGGGCTACACCTTC.

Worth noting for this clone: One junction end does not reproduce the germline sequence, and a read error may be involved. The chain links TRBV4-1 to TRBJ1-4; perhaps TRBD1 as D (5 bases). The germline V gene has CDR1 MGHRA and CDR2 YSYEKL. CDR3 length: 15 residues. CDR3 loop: CVSSQLPGRDEKLFF. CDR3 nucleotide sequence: TGCGTCAGCAGCCAACTGCCAGGGCGTGATGAAAAACTGTTTTTT.

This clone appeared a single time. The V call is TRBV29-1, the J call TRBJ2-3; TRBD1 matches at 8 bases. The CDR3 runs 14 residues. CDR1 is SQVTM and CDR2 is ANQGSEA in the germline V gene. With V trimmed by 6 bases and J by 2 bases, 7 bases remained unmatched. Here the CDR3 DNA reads TGCAGCGTAGGACAGGGAGTACCCACAGATACGCAGTATTTT. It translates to CSVGQGVPTDTQYF.

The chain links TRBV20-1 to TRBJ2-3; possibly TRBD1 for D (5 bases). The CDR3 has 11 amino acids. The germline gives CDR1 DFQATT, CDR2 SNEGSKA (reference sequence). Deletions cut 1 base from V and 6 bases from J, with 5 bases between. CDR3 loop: CSARGGDTQYF. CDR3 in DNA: TGCAGTGCTAGAGGGGGCGATACGCAGTATTTT.

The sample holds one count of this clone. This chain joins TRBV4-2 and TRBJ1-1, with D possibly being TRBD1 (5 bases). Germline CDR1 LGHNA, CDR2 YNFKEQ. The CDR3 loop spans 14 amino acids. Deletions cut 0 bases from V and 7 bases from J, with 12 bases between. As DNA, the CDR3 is TGTGCCAGCAGCCAAGATGATAGCGGGGGTGAAGCTTTCTTT. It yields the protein CASSQDDSGGEAFF.